This T cell receptor (beta chain) derives from a study of CD8+ T cells in alopecia areata. Turning to the study itself: Oral tofacitinib, 5 to 10 mg twice daily, was given in an open-label trial. It was 6 to 18 months of tofacitinib, and then there were 6 months off drug.

Investigators isolated RNA and reverse transcribed it into cDNA to act as the sequencing template. Measured with immunoSEQ multiplex PCR; TCRdb has only the in-frame clones, and not every one. Of some 170,000 clones in the sample, about 61% were seen once. Study-wide points: Unlike in mice, where it was clearer, TCR sharing across patients was less clear, possibly HLA-related.

Noted treatment: oral pan-JAK inhibitor, 5-10 mg twice daily. Sorting of CD4+ and CD8+ T cells was performed on PBMCs. For this clone: Its antigen is not known.

V lost 1 base and J lost 4, with 13 bases in between. The CDR3 runs to 15 residues. Germline V gene data show CDR1 as SGHVS and CDR2 as FQNEAQ. The sequences come from CD4+ T cells sorted from blood, collected at approximately week 60, from a patient treated with tofacitinib. The rearrangement uses TRBV7-8 and TRBJ1-1; D perhaps matches TRBD1 (5 bases). This TCR derives from a human donor with alopecia areata. CDR3 DNA sequence: TGTGCCAGCAGCTTAGATGTCAGTGGGGGCACTGAAGCTTTCTTT. It translates to CASSLDVSGGTEAFF. The variable domain in full, with the rest retrieved from reference TRBV7-8 and TRBJ1-1, is GAGVSQSPRYKVAKRGQDVALRCDPISGHVSLFWYQQALGQGPEFLTYFQNEAQLDKSGLPSDRFFAERPEGSVSTLKIQRTQQEDSAVYLCASSLDVSGGTEAFFGQGTRLTVV.